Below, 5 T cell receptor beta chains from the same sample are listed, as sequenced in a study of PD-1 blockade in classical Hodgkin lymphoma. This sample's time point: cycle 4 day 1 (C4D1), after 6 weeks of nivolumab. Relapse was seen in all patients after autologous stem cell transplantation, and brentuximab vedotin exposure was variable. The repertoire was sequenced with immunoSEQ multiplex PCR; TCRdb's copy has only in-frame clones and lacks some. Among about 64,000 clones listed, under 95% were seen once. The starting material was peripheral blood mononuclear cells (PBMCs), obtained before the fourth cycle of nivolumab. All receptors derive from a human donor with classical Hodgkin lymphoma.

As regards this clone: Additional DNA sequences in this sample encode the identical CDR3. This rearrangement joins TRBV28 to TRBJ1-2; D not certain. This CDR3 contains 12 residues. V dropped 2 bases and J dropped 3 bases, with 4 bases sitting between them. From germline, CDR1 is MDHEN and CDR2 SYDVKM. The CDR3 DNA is TGTGCCAGCAGTTTAGGGGACTATGGCTACACCTTC. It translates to CASSLGDYGYTF.

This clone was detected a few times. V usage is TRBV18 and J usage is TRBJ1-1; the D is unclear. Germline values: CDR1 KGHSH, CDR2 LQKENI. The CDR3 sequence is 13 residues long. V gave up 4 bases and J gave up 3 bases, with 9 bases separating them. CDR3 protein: CASSLEVDTEAFF. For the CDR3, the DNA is TGTGCCAGCTCACTTGAGGTCGACACTGAAGCTTTCTTT.

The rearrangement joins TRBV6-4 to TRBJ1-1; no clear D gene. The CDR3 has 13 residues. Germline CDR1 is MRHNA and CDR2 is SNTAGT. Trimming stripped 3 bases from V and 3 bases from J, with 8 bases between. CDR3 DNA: TGTGCCAGCAGTGAACGCCACTACACTGAAGCTTTCTTT. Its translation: CASSERHYTEAFF.

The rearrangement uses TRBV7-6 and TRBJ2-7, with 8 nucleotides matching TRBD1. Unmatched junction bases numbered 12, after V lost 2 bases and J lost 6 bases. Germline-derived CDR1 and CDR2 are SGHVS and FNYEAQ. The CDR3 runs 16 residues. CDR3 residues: CASSLYQGASQSEQYF. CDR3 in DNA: TGTGCCAGCAGCTTATACCAGGGGGCATCTCAGTCCGAGCAGTACTTC.

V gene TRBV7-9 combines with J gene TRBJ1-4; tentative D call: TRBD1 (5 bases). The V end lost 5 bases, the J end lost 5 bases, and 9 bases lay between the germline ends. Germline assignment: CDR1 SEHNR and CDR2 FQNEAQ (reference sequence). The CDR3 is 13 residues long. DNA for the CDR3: TGTGCCAGCAGCGCCAGACAGAATGAAAAACTGTTTTTT. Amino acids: CASSARQNEKLFF. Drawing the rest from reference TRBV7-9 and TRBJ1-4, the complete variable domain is DTGVSQNPRHKITKRGQNVTFRCDPISEHNRLYWYRQTLGQGPEFLTYFQNEAQLEKSRLLSDRFSAERPKGSFSTLEIQRTEQGDSAMYLCASSARQNEKLFFGSGTQLSVL.